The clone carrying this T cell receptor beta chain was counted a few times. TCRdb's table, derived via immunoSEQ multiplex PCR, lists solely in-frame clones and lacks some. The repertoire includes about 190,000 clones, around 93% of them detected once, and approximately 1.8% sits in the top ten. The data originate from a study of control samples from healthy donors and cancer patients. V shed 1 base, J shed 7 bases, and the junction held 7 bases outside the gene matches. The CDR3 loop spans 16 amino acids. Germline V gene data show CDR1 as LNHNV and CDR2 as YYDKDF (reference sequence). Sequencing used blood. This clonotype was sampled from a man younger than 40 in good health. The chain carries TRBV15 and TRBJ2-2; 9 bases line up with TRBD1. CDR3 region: CATSRGPGQGGGELFF. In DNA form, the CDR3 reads TGTGCCACCAGCAGAGGACCGGGACAGGGAGGCGGGGAGCTGTTTTTT.